The next 32 T cell receptor beta chains were all read from a single sample in a study of PD-1 blockade in classical Hodgkin lymphoma. The time point denotes: newly diagnosed, previously untreated cHL patient sample. Thawed PBMCs underwent magnetic negative selection to yield purified CD4+ T cells. Using immunoSEQ multiplex PCR, the repertoire was profiled, and TCRdb retains in-frame clones only, with some absent. The sample has 25,000 to 35,000 clones, 88% seen once. What was sequenced was CD4+ T cells from blood. The source of these receptors is a human donor with classical Hodgkin lymphoma.

J is TRBJ2-1 and V is TRBV28, with TRBD2 identical over 8 bases. Germline V gene data show CDR1 as MDHEN and CDR2 as SYDVKM. The CDR3 extends over 17 amino acids. J lost 3 bases, V lost 2 bases, and 9 bases had no gene match. CDR3 DNA sequence: TGTGCCAGCAGTTTAGGATGGGGTAGCGGGATCTACAATGAGCAGTTCTTC. It codes for CASSLGWGSGIYNEQFF.

The table lists this clone with a few counts. V usage is TRBV19 and J usage is TRBJ2-5; TRBD1 matches at 10 bases. Looked up from germline, CDR1 is LNHDA and CDR2 is SQIVND (reference sequence). This CDR3 has 16 residues. With 3 bases clipped from V and 5 bases from J, the junction kept 9 bases outside the gene matches. The CDR3 DNA is TGTGCCAGTAGTATCGGGTCGACAGGGGGCAGTGAGACCCAGTACTTC. Protein sequence: CASSIGSTGGSETQYF.

V and J are TRBV6-1 and TRBJ1-2; no clear D gene. The ends were cut back, 6 bases at V and 4 bases at J, with 27 bases in the middle. CDR3 length: 18 residues. Germline-derived CDR1 and CDR2 are MNHNS and SASEGT. The CDR3 sequence: CASRERMIQIPITYGYTF. CDR3 in DNA: TGTGCCAGCAGAGAAAGGATGATACAGATCCCTATAACCTATGGCTACACCTTC.

J is TRBJ1-1 and V is TRBV5-1; D is perhaps TRBD1 (5 bases). V dropped 4 bases and J dropped 1 base, with 11 bases sitting between them. The CDR3 extends over 14 amino acids. Germline V gene sequence: CDR1 SGHRS, CDR2 YFSETQ. CDR3 protein: CASSPNGGNTEAFF. The CDR3 bases are TGCGCCAGCAGCCCCAACGGGGGGAACACTGAAGCTTTCTTT.

The J gene is TRBJ1-2, the V gene TRBV29-1, with 12 bases fitting TRBD1. Losses at the gene ends were 5 bases for V and 3 bases for J; bases not matched to a gene: 7. Per the germline V gene, CDR1 is SQVTM and CDR2 is ANQGSEA. This CDR3 spans 15 amino acids. The CDR3 loop is CSVTGTGGVDYGYTF. The CDR3 DNA is TGCAGCGTTACCGGGACAGGGGGCGTCGACTATGGCTACACCTTC.

This sequence joins TRBV6-5 and TRBJ1-4, with a tentative D call TRBD1 (6 bases). V was pared by 4 bases and J by 8 bases, with 20 bases between. The CDR3 extends over 16 amino acids. Germline assignment: CDR1 MNHEY and CDR2 SVGAGI. The CDR3 spells CASSSLRGGPGEKLFF. The CDR3 DNA sequence: TGTGCCAGCAGTTCCCTTAGGGGGGGGCCTGGGGAAAAACTGTTTTTT.

The V call is TRBV5-4, the J call TRBJ2-3; TRBD2 aligns across 8 bases. Looked up from germline, CDR1 is SGHNT and CDR2 is YYREEE (reference sequence). The CDR3 is 16 residues long. J was trimmed by 6 bases and V by 4 bases; bases with no gene match: 13. The CDR3 here is CASSLPRAGVWDTQYF. The CDR3 DNA sequence: TGTGCCAGCAGCCTACCCCGAGCGGGAGTCTGGGATACGCAGTATTTT.

CDR3 amino acids: CASSVEGRDNEKLFF. CDR3 nucleotide sequence: TGTGCCAGCAGCGTAGAAGGCCGGGATAATGAAAAACTGTTTTTT. V is TRBV9 and J is TRBJ1-4; D remains unclear. Germline V CDR1 and CDR2: SGDLS, YYNGEE. This CDR3 spans 15 amino acids. The V end lost 0 bases, the J end lost 4 bases, and 10 bases lay between the germline ends.

Written as DNA, the CDR3 is TGTGCCAGTAGTACTAGCGGGTCGCGCTTTGAGCAGTTCTTC. Amino acids: CASSTSGSRFEQFF. This chain joins TRBV19 and TRBJ2-1, with 8 nucleotides matching TRBD2. V dropped 4 bases and J dropped 9; count of bases not matched to a gene: 8. The length of the CDR3 is 14 residues. Looked up from germline, CDR1 is LNHDA and CDR2 is SQIVND (reference sequence).

The chain has TRBV28 and TRBJ2-3; D might be TRBD1 (6 bases). Germline V gives CDR1 MDHEN, CDR2 SYDVKM. Trimming took 6 bases from V and 6 from J, leaving 19 bases between them. CDR3 size: 15 residues. The CDR3 here is CASSLSGTRGDTQYF. CDR3 coding DNA: TGTGCCAGCAGCCTTTCCGGGACACGGGGCGATACGCAGTATTTT.

The chain carries TRBV6-8 and TRBJ2-6; TRBD1 is a possible D gene (6 bases). Trimming took 7 bases from V and 2 from J, leaving 21 bases between them. Germline loops: CDR1 MNHGY, CDR2 SAAAGT. CDR3 size: 18 residues. Written as DNA, the CDR3 is TGTGCCAGCACCCCCCGGGACACCAGCCCCCCTGGGGCCAACGTCCTGACTTTC. It translates to CASTPRDTSPPGANVLTF.

The rearrangement uses TRBV5-5 and TRBJ2-3; D possibly uses TRBD1 or TRBD2 (5 bases each). The CDR3 is made up of 13 amino acids. Germline CDR1 and CDR2: SGHKS and YYEKEE (reference sequence). Trimming shortened V by 4 bases and J by 4 bases, and 10 bases separated the two germline ends. CDR3 nucleotide sequence: TGTGCCAGCAGCGCGATGGGGGCAGATACGCAGTATTTT. Translating it yields CASSAMGADTQYF.

The chain recombines TRBV4-1 with TRBJ2-1; possibly TRBD1 or TRBD2 for D (5 bases each). The CDR3 totals 15 residues. CDR1 is MGHRA and CDR2 is YSYEKL in the germline V gene. Trimming took off 5 bases at V and 4 bases at J, with 15 bases between the two ends. This CDR3 is CASSKGYGVYNEQFF. CDR3 DNA sequence: TGCGCCAGCAGCAAGGGGTACGGGGTTTACAATGAGCAGTTCTTC.

V usage is TRBV25-1 and J usage is TRBJ2-2; 10 nucleotides line up with TRBD2. The CDR3 is made up of 16 amino acids. The V gene end was trimmed by 3 bases and the J gene end by 6 bases; junction bases not matched to a gene: 7. Germline-derived CDR1 and CDR2 are MGHDK and SYGVNS. The CDR3 DNA follows: TGTGCCAGCAGTGACCAGCGGGAGGGCGTTGCCGGGGAGCTGTTTTTT. It specifies CASSDQREGVAGELFF.

V gene TRBV23-1 combines with J gene TRBJ2-5; D not resolved. TRBV23-1 is an ORF for which the function is uncertain. V was cut by 8 bases and J by 8 bases, with 15 bases left in between. This CDR3 is built from 12 residues. CDR3 loop: CASPGAPATQYF. Here the CDR3 DNA reads TGCGCCAGCCCGGGCGCCCCAGCCACCCAGTACTTC.

The gene calls are TRBV5-1 and TRBJ1-5; D is possibly TRBD1 (5 bases). The V gene's germline CDR1 is SGHRS and CDR2 YFSETQ. The CDR3 is 15 amino acids. Trimming removed 0 bases at V and 6 bases at J, with 13 bases between. The CDR3 is CASSLGQGGSQPQHF. CDR3 nucleotide sequence: TGCGCCAGCAGCTTGGGGCAGGGAGGGAGTCAGCCCCAGCATTTT.

This chain connects TRBV7-8 to TRBJ2-1, with 9 bases matching TRBD2. Germline CDR1 and CDR2: SGHVS and FQNEAQ. The CDR3 is 16 residues long. The V segment lost 5 bases and the J segment 7 bases; nucleotides outside the gene matches: 12. Here the CDR3 reads CASSRRLAVGRNEQFF. The CDR3 DNA sequence: TGTGCCAGCAGCCGCCGACTAGCGGTCGGTCGGAATGAGCAGTTCTTC.

The chain has TRBV30 and TRBJ1-2, with 9 bases identical to TRBD1. This CDR3 contains 17 residues. From germline, CDR1 is GTSNPN and CDR2 SVGIG (reference sequence). After removal of 3 bases from V and 4 bases from J, the junction contained 15 bases not matched to a gene. DNA of the CDR3: TGTGCCTGGAGCCCCACCGGGACAGGGAGCTTATTCTATGGCTACACCTTC. Protein: CAWSPTGTGSLFYGYTF. The full variable domain, completed using reference TRBV30 and TRBJ1-2, is SQTIHQWPATLVQPVGSPLSLECTVEGTSNPNLYWYRQAAGRGLQLLFYSVGIGQISSEVPQNLSASRPQDRQFILSSKKLLLSDSGFYLCAWSPTGTGSLFYGYTFGSGTRLTVV.

V is TRBV5-1 and J is TRBJ2-2, with a possible D match to TRBD2 (5 bases). Germline values: CDR1 SGHRS, CDR2 YFSETQ. The CDR3 is 16 residues long. Trimming shortened V by 4 bases and J by 0 bases, and 13 bases separated the two germline ends. The CDR3 coding sequence is TGCGCCAGCAGCACCTCTAGCTACGCGAACACCGGGGAGCTGTTTTTT. Residues: CASSTSSYANTGELFF.

This clone was detected only a few times. The chain uses TRBV4-1 and TRBJ1-5, with no clear D. Germline loops: CDR1 MGHRA, CDR2 YSYEKL. The CDR3 is 14 amino acids. V was clipped by 0 bases and J by 9 bases, with 12 bases between them. The CDR3 region has the DNA TGCGCCAGCAGCCAAGAGGAGTACCCGTCGCCCCAGCATTTT. The encoded protein is CASSQEEYPSPQHF.

The chain couples TRBV19 to TRBJ1-1, with a weak D call TRBD1 (5 bases). V gave up 3 bases and J gave up 1 base, with 12 bases separating them. This CDR3 comprises 15 residues. Germline loops: CDR1 LNHDA, CDR2 SQIVND (reference sequence). The DNA of the CDR3 is TGTGCCAGTAGTATCAACAGGCCTAGGAACACTGAAGCTTTCTTT. Protein: CASSINRPRNTEAFF. The whole variable domain, filled in from reference TRBV19 and TRBJ1-1, reads DGGITQSPKYLFRKEGQNVTLSCEQNLNHDAMYWYRQDPGQGLRLIYYSQIVNDFQKGDIAEGYSVSREKKESFPLTVTSAQKNPTAFYLCASSINRPRNTEAFFGQGTRLTVV.

V usage is TRBV4-1 and J usage is TRBJ2-1; 8 bases match TRBD2. With 0 bases clipped from V and 4 bases from J, the junction kept 8 bases outside the gene matches. Per the germline V gene, CDR1 is MGHRA and CDR2 is YSYEKL. The CDR3 length is 17 residues. The CDR3 region has the DNA TGCGCCAGCAGCCAAGAAGACGGGAGGGCCACTTACAATGAGCAGTTCTTC. This encodes CASSQEDGRATYNEQFF.

The CDR3 loop is CAIRSSGNTIYF. CDR3 nucleotide sequence: TGTGCCATCAGGAGCTCTGGAAACACCATATATTTT. This chain links TRBV6-6 with TRBJ1-3, with unresolved D. This CDR3 contains 12 residues. V was shortened by 10 bases and J by 0 bases, with 7 bases between the two germline ends. Germline assignment: CDR1 MNHNY and CDR2 SVGAGI (reference sequence).

The V and J genes are TRBV29-1 and TRBJ2-1, with TRBD1 matching over 7 bases. V gave up 7 bases and J gave up 3 bases; unmatched junction bases: 9. The germline V gene encodes CDR1 SQVTM and CDR2 ANQGSEA. This CDR3 is built from 14 residues. CDR3: CSATSGTDYNEQFF. The CDR3 DNA follows: TGCAGCGCCACCTCCGGGACAGACTACAATGAGCAGTTCTTC.

The rearrangement links TRBV28 to TRBJ1-5; D is unclear. The CDR3 covers 14 residues. Germline CDR1 reads MDHEN; CDR2 reads SYDVKM. V was pared by 4 bases and J by 6 bases, with 13 bases between. CDR3 loop: CASSYGSGAQPQHF. The CDR3 DNA follows: TGTGCCAGCAGTTATGGGTCGGGAGCTCAGCCCCAGCATTTT.

This sequence joins TRBV19 and TRBJ1-3, with D unclear. The V gene's germline CDR1 is LNHDA and CDR2 SQIVND (reference sequence). With 6 bases removed from V and 0 bases from J, the gap between germline ends came to 12 bases. This CDR3 is 15 amino acids long. As DNA, the CDR3 is TGTGCCAGTAGAAGAGGCGCCAGCTCTGGAAACACCATATATTTT. Its translation is CASRRGASSGNTIYF.

The chain links TRBV28 to TRBJ2-1, with 9 bases identical to TRBD1. CDR1 is MDHEN and CDR2 is SYDVKM in the germline V gene. The CDR3 runs to 16 residues. V gave up 1 base and J gave up 7 bases; unmatched junction bases: 8. CDR3 bases: TGTGCCAGCAGTTTATTAGGGACAGGGCTCGCGAATGAGCAGTTCTTC. It specifies CASSLLGTGLANEQFF.

The V and J genes are TRBV29-1 and TRBJ2-3, with 11 positions matching TRBD2. The CDR3 runs to 16 residues. V gave up 6 bases and J gave up 2 bases; unmatched junction bases: 10. CDR1 is SQVTM, CDR2 ANQGSEA, per germline. This CDR3 reads CSVASWTSGFTDTQYF. Here the CDR3 DNA reads TGCAGCGTCGCCTCATGGACTAGCGGGTTCACAGATACGCAGTATTTT.

This CDR3 reads CASSRTGSWGPGELFF. CDR3 in DNA: TGTGCCAGCAGTCGGACCGGGAGTTGGGGCCCCGGGGAGCTGTTTTTT. The rearrangement joins TRBV4-2 to TRBJ2-2; tentative D call: TRBD2 (6 bases). V lost 6 bases, J lost 6 bases, and 20 bases lay in between. This CDR3 spans 16 amino acids. Per germline, CDR1 LGHNA and CDR2 YNFKEQ.

The chain has TRBV5-1 and TRBJ1-2; D is possibly TRBD1 (6 bases). The CDR3 runs 15 residues. In germline, CDR1 is SGHRS, CDR2 YFSETQ. Trimming removed 5 bases from V and 8 bases from J, with 22 bases in between. CDR3 coding DNA: TGCGCCAGCAGTACCGGCGGCAGGGGCAATATGGGCTACACCTTC. This translates into CASSTGGRGNMGYTF.

CDR3 sequence: CASSHGQGALGYTF. DNA of the CDR3: TGCGCCAGCAGCCACGGACAGGGGGCGCTTGGCTACACCTTC. The chain joins TRBV5-1 to TRBJ1-2; 11 bases match TRBD1. The CDR3 runs 14 residues. V shed 4 bases, J shed 7 bases, and the junction held 6 bases outside the gene matches. Germline assignment: CDR1 SGHRS and CDR2 YFSETQ.

This rearrangement joins TRBV2 to TRBJ2-5; D ambiguous. CDR1 is SNHLY, CDR2 FYNNEI, per germline. Trimming took off 1 base at V and 4 bases at J, with 7 bases between the two ends. The CDR3 covers 13 residues. Here the CDR3 reads CASSEVDAETQYF. DNA for the CDR3: TGTGCCAGCAGTGAAGTGGATGCAGAGACCCAGTACTTC.